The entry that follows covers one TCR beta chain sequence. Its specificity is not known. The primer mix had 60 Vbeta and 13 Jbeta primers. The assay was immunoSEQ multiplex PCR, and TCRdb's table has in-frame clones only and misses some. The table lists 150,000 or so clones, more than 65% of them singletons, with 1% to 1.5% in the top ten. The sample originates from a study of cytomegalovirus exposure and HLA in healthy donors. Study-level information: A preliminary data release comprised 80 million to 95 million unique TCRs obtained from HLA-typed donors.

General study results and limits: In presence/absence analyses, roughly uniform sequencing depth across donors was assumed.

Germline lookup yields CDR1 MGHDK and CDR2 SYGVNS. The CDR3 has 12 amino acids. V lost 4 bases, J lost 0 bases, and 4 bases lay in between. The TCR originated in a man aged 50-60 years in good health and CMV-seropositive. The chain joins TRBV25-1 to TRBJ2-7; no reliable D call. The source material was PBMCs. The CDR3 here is CASSARSYEQYF. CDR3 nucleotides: TGTGCCAGCAGTGCCCGCTCCTACGAGCAGTACTTC.